Below, one T cell receptor (beta chain) is given with its context. The antigen remains undetermined. The sample contains more than one DNA sequence encoding this CDR3. Germline values: CDR1 SGDLS, CDR2 YYNGEE. CDR3 length equals 14 residues. Trimming left V 0 bases short and J 2 bases short, with 8 bases between. These data are taken from a study of shared clonotypes between healthy human individuals. Methods used by the authors: There were no quality scores in the junction-only immunoSEQ sequences, so filtering differed. The table came from immunoSEQ multiplex PCR; TCRdb's copy has only in-frame clones and leaves some out. The V and J calls and clone size were taken over from that table, and D and trimming were inferred from the DNA. The sample carries around 2.5 million clones, over 85% recorded once. Study observations and caveats: Generation probabilities of non-shared clonotypes were lower (relative to those shared by all four donors).

V and J are TRBV9 and TRBJ1-2, with a tentative D call TRBD1 (6 bases). Sequencing was performed on naive CD4+ T cells from PBMCs. The subset here: CD45RA+ positively selected. The receptor was derived from a man between 18 and 29 years old in good health. Some clones in this sample may be carry-over from other donors' samples. The CDR3 region is CASSVAGTNYGYTF. CDR3 DNA: TGTGCCAGCAGCGTAGCAGGGACAAACTATGGCTACACCTTC.